A few counts support the clone carrying this T cell receptor beta chain. Antigen specificity is unknown. The entry originates in a study of CD8 T cells in ankylosing spondylitis. Findings of the study overall: Reports say disease-linked clones showed up significantly more in matched ankylosing spondylitis synovial fluid. Earlier work had already found some motif variants in reactive arthritis synovial fluid and blood. Characteristic, it appeared, of ankylosing spondylitis blood was a TCR beta motif of about eight highly homologous variants. The authors found the disease-linked clones to be CD8+ and relatively rare in peripheral blood.

TCRdb re-called the 5' RACE reads through MiXCR, storing one row per CDR3 protein. The data contain some 840,000 distinct CDR3 sequences, approximately 12% of them singletons. The CDR3 spans 16 residues. CDR1 is DFQATT and CDR2 is SNEGSKA in the germline V gene (reference sequence). The trim removed 2 bases at V and 5 bases at J, leaving 10 bases unmatched. This clonotype originated in a male donor with ankylosing spondylitis. The sequenced sample consisted of blood, either unsorted or a sorted T cell fraction (not recorded which). The chain carries TRBV20-1 and TRBJ2-1; 9 bases align to TRBD2. The CDR3 is CSARFEAGGAHNEQFF. The DNA of the CDR3 is TGCAGTGCTAGATTTGAGGCGGGAGGGGCGCACAATGAGCAGTTCTTC.